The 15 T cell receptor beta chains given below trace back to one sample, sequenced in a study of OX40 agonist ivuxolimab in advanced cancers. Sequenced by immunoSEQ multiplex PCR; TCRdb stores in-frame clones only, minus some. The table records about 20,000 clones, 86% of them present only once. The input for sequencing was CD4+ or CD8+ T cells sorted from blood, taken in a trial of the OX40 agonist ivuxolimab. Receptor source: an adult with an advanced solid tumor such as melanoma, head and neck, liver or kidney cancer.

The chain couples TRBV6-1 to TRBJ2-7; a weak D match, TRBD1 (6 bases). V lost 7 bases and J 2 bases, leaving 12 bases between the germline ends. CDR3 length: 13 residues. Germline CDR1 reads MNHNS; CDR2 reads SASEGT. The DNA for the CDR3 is TGTGCCAGCAAGTGGGACACCACCTACGAGCAGTACTTC. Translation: CASKWDTTYEQYF.

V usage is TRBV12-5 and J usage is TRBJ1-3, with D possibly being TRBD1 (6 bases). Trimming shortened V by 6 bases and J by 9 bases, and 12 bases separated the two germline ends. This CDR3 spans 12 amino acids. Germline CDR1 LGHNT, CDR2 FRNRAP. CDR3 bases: TGTGCTAGTGGGATACAGGGTGGCACCATATATTTT. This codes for CASGIQGGTIYF.

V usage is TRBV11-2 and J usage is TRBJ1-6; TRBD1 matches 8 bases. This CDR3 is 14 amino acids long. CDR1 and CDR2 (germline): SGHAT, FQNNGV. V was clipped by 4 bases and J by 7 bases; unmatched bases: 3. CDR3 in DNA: TGTGCCAGCAGCTCCCGACAGGGGAATTCACCCCTCCACTTT. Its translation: CASSSRQGNSPLHF. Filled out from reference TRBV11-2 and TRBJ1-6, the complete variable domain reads EAGVAQSPRYKIIEKRQSVAFWCNPISGHATLYWYQQILGQGPKLLIQFQNNGVVDDSQLPKDRFSAERLKGVDSTLKIQPAKLEDSAVYLCASSSRQGNSPLHFGNGTRLTVT.

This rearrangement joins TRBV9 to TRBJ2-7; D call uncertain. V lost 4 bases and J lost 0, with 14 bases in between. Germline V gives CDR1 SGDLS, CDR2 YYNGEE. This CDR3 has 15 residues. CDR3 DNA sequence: TGTGCCAGCAGCCCAAACAGTTTACCCTCCTACGAGCAGTACTTC. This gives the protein CASSPNSLPSYEQYF.

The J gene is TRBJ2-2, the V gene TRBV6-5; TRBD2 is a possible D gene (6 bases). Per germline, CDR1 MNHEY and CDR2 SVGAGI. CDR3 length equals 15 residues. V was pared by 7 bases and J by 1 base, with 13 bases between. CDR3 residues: CASKAGGLNTGELFF. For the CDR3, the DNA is TGTGCCAGCAAAGCGGGCGGCTTGAACACCGGGGAGCTGTTTTTT.

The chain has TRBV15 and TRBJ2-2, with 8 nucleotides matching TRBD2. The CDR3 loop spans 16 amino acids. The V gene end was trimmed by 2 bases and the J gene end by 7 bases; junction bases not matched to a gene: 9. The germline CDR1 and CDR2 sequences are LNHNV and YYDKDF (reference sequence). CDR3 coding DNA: TGTGCCACCAGCAGAATCCGGACTAGCAGCGGCGGGGAGCTGTTTTTT. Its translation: CATSRIRTSSGGELFF.

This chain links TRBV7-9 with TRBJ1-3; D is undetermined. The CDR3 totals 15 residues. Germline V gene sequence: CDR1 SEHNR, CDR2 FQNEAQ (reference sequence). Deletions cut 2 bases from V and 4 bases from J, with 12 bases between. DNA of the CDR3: TGTGCCAGCAGCTTACCCCGGAGATTCGGAAACACCATATATTTT. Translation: CASSLPRRFGNTIYF.

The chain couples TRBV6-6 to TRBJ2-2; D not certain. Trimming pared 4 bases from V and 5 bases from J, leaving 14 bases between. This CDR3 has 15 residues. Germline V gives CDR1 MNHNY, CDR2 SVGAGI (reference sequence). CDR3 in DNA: TGTGCCAGCAGTTCCCACGACATTAGTACCGGGGAGCTGTTTTTT. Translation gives CASSSHDISTGELFF.

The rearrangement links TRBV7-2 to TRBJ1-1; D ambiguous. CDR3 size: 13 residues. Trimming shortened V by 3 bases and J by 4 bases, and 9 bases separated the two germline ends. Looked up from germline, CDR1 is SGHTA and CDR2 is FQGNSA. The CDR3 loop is CASSLKRATEAFF. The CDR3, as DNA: TGTGCCAGCAGCTTGAAGAGGGCCACTGAAGCTTTCTTT.

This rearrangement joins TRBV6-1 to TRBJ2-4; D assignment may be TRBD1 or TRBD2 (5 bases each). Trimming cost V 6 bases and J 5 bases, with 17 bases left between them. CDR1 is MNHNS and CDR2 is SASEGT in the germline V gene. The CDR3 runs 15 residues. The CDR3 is CASRPRAGGQNIQYF. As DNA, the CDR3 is TGTGCCAGCAGACCCAGGGCGGGCGGCCAAAACATTCAGTACTTC.

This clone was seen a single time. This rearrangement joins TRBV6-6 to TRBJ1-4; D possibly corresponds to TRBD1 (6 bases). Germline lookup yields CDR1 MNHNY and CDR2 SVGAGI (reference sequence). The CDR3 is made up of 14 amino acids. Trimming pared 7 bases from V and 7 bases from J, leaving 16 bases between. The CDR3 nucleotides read TGTGCCAGCACCTACGAGGCAGGGGTTGAAAAACTGTTTTTT. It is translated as CASTYEAGVEKLFF.

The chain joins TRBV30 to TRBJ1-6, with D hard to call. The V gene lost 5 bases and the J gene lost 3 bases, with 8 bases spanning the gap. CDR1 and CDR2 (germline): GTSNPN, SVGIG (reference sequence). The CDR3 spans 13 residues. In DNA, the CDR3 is TGTGCCTGGGCAGCTATCTATAATTCACCCCTCCACTTT. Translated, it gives CAWAAIYNSPLHF. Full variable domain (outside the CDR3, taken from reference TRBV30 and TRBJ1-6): SQTIHQWPATLVQPVGSPLSLECTVEGTSNPNLYWYRQAAGRGLQLLFYSVGIGQISSEVPQNLSASRPQDRQFILSSKKLLLSDSGFYLCAWAAIYNSPLHFGNGTRLTVT.

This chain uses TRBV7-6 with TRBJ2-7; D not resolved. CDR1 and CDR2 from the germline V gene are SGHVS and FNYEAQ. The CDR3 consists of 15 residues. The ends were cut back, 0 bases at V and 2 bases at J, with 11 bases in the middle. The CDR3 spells CASSLAHGSTYEQYF. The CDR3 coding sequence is TGTGCCAGCAGCTTAGCGCACGGCAGTACCTACGAGCAGTACTTC.

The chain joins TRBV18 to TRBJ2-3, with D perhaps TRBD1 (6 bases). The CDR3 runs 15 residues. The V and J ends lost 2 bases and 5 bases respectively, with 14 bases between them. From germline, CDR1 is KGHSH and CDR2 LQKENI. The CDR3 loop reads CASSPGTSGVDTQYF. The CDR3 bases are TGTGCCAGCTCACCAGGGACATCGGGCGTAGATACGCAGTATTTT.

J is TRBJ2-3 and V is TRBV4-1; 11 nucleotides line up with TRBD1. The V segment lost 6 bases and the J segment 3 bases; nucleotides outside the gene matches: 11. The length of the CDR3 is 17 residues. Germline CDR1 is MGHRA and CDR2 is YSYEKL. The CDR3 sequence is CASSLLGGTGGTDTQYF. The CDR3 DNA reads TGCGCCAGCAGTCTTTTAGGAGGGACAGGGGGAACAGATACGCAGTATTTT.